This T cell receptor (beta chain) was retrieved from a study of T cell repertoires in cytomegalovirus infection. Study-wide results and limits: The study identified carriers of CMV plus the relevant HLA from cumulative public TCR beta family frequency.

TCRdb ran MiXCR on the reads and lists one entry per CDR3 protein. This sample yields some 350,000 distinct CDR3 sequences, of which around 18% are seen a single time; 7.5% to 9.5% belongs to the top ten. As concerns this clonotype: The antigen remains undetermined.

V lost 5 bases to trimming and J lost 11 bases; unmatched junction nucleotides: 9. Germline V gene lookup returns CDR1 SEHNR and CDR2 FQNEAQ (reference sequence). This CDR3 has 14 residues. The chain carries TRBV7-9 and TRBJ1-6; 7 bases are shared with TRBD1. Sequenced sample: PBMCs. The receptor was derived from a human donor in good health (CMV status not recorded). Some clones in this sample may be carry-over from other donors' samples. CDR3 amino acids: CASSQGGDWPPLHF. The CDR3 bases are TGTGCCAGCAGCCAGGGGGGGGATTGGCCACCCCTCCACTTT.